Listed below are T cell receptor beta chains from one sample, sequenced in a study of tumor and adjacent non-tumor tissue in lung cancer. MiXCR, run by TCRdb on the multiplex PCR reads, gives a single entry per CDR3 protein. The table has 70,000 to 90,000 distinct CDR3 sequences, 65% to 85% seen once. Source material: distant non-tumor lung tissue. These receptors all come from a man aged 55 to 70 with non-small cell lung cancer. The CDR3 runs from the conserved cysteine through the conserved F or W. D genes are given only for firm matches. Rows may omit the clone size; those that give it use once, few, many or a size class.

v_call: TRBV3-1
cdr3_length: 12
clone_size: -
j_call: TRBJ2-7
d_call: TRBD1
cdr3_nt: TGTGCCAGCAATCGACAGGGAAACGAGCAGCACTTC
cdr3_aa: CASNRQGNEQHF

v_call: TRBV6-2/TRBV6-3
cdr3_length: 17
clone_size: once
j_call: TRBJ2-4
d_call: -
cdr3_nt: TGTGCCAGCAGTTACGGGATAGCTAGAGATGCCAAAAACATTCAGTACTTC
cdr3_aa: CASSYGIARDAKNIQYF

v_call: TRBV11-2
cdr3_length: 13
clone_size: -
j_call: TRBJ1-1
d_call: -
cdr3_nt: TGTACCAGCAGCTTGAGAGGGAACACTGAAGCTTTCTTT
cdr3_aa: CTSSLRGNTEAFF

v_call: TRBV7-9
cdr3_length: 15
clone_size: -
j_call: TRBJ1-1
d_call: -
cdr3_nt: TGTGGCAGCAGCCTATGGCAGGGACGGAACACTGAAGCTTTCTTT
cdr3_aa: CGSSLWQGRNTEAFF

v_call: TRBV29-1
cdr3_length: 16
clone_size: -
j_call: TRBJ2-7
d_call: TRBD1
cdr3_nt: TGCAACGTTCAAACTCGGACAGGGTGTGAAGAAGACGAGCAGTACTTC
cdr3_aa: CNVQTRTGCEEDEQYF

v_call: TRBV20-1
cdr3_length: 15
clone_size: -
j_call: TRBJ2-1
d_call: TRBD2
cdr3_nt: TGCAGTGCTAACACGACTAGCGGTAGGGGCAATGAGCAGTTCTTC
cdr3_aa: CSANTTSGRGNEQFF

v_call: TRBV20-1
cdr3_length: 14
clone_size: few
j_call: TRBJ2-7
d_call: -
cdr3_nt: TGTAGTGCTATCCCCCCCCAGGGGATCTACGAGCGGTACTTC
cdr3_aa: CSAIPPQGIYERYF

v_call: TRBV4-1
cdr3_length: 14
clone_size: -
j_call: TRBJ1-2
d_call: -
cdr3_nt: TGCGCCAGTAGCCCGGACAGCACATGTTTCGGCTACACCTTC
cdr3_aa: CASSPDSTCFGYTF

v_call: TRBV11-2
cdr3_length: 19
clone_size: -
j_call: TRBJ2-6
d_call: TRBD1
cdr3_nt: TGTGCCAGCAGCTCAGGTCCAAAGGACAGGCCCTCTGGGGCCAACATCCTGACTTTC
cdr3_aa: CASSSGPKDRPSGANILTF

v_call: TRBV20-1
cdr3_length: 16
clone_size: many
j_call: TRBJ1-6
d_call: TRBD1
cdr3_nt: TGCAGTGCTAGAGACGAGGACAGGCATCATAATTCACCCCTCCACTTT
cdr3_aa: CSARDEDRHHNSPLHF

v_call: TRBV6-5
cdr3_length: 16
clone_size: -
j_call: TRBJ2-7
d_call: -
cdr3_nt: TGTGCCAGCAGTTTTAATCACTTCGGCTCATACTACGAGCAGTACTTC
cdr3_aa: CASSFNHFGSYYEQYF

v_call: TRBV25-1
cdr3_length: 15
clone_size: once
j_call: TRBJ2-5
d_call: -
cdr3_nt: TGTGCCAGCAGTGAAGCACTGCGCTCGGGGGAGACCCAGTACTTC
cdr3_aa: CASSEALRSGETQYF

v_call: TRBV9
cdr3_length: 15
clone_size: -
j_call: TRBJ2-5
d_call: -
cdr3_nt: TGTGCCTGCAGCGTAGTTCAGGGGGGTCAAGAGATCCAGTACTTC
cdr3_aa: CACSVVQGGQEIQYF

v_call: TRBV29-1
cdr3_length: 14
clone_size: -
j_call: TRBJ2-3
d_call: -
cdr3_nt: TGTAGCGCCGGAGGGGGACAGTCGTCGAATACGCAGTATTTT
cdr3_aa: CSAGGGQSSNTQYF

v_call: TRBV11-2
cdr3_length: 15
clone_size: -
j_call: TRBJ1-3
d_call: -
cdr3_nt: TGTGCCAGCAGCTTAGGGGCTGGCTCCGGAAACACCATATATTTT
cdr3_aa: CASSLGAGSGNTIYF

v_call: TRBV28
cdr3_length: 12
clone_size: -
j_call: TRBJ1-4
d_call: -
cdr3_nt: TGTGCCAGCAGTTTCGGGCGTGAAAAACTGTTTTTT
cdr3_aa: CASSFGREKLFF

v_call: TRBV6-5
cdr3_length: 17
clone_size: -
j_call: TRBJ2-6
d_call: TRBD2
cdr3_nt: TGTGCCAGCAGCCTAGCGGGAGCCAGTTCTGGGGCCGAAGTCCTGACTTTC
cdr3_aa: CASSLAGASSGAEVLTF

v_call: TRBV20-1
cdr3_length: 14
clone_size: many
j_call: TRBJ2-7
d_call: TRBD2
cdr3_nt: TGCAGTGCTAGACCACCGGGACTAGCGGACGAGCAGTACTTC
cdr3_aa: CSARPPGLADEQYF

v_call: TRBV11-2
cdr3_length: 15
clone_size: -
j_call: TRBJ1-5
d_call: -
cdr3_nt: TGTGCCAGCAGCACAGGACACAATAGCAATCAGCCCCAGCATTTT
cdr3_aa: CASSTGHNSNQPQHF

v_call: TRBV11-2
cdr3_length: 15
clone_size: -
j_call: TRBJ2-3
d_call: TRBD1
cdr3_nt: TGTGTCAGTAGCCCCCAAGGACAGGCGACAGATACGCAGTATTTT
cdr3_aa: CVSSPQGQATDTQYF

v_call: TRBV20-1
cdr3_length: 15
clone_size: once
j_call: TRBJ2-1
d_call: TRBD2
cdr3_nt: TGCAGAGCTATAATAGCGGGAAGGCTTTACAATGAGCAGTTCTTC
cdr3_aa: CRAIIAGRLYNEQFF

v_call: TRBV11-1
cdr3_length: 16
clone_size: -
j_call: TRBJ2-7
d_call: -
cdr3_nt: TGTGCCAGCATCTTAGCGATTCGAGACAACTCCTACGAGCAGTACTTC
cdr3_aa: CASILAIRDNSYEQYF

v_call: TRBV12-3/TRBV12-4
cdr3_length: 13
clone_size: -
j_call: TRBJ1-1
d_call: -
cdr3_nt: TGTGCCAGTACACAAGACAGGAGCACTGAAGCTTTCTTT
cdr3_aa: CASTQDRSTEAFF

v_call: TRBV6-5
cdr3_length: 16
clone_size: -
j_call: TRBJ2-7
d_call: -
cdr3_nt: TGTGCCAACAGTTACATCTCGACAGGTGCCTCCTACGAGCAGTGCTTC
cdr3_aa: CANSYISTGASYEQCF

v_call: TRBV4-3
cdr3_length: 15
clone_size: -
j_call: TRBJ2-7
d_call: TRBD1
cdr3_nt: TGCGCCAGCAGCCACGATGACAGGGACTCCTACGAGCAGTACTTC
cdr3_aa: CASSHDDRDSYEQYF

v_call: TRBV20-1
cdr3_length: 14
clone_size: -
j_call: TRBJ2-1
d_call: -
cdr3_nt: TGCAGTGCTAGAGATGTCCACGGGAAAAATGAACAGTTCTTC
cdr3_aa: CSARDVHGKNEQFF

v_call: TRBV29-1
cdr3_length: 13
clone_size: -
j_call: TRBJ1-1
d_call: -
cdr3_nt: TGCATCGTTTTGTATCCCGAGAACACTGAAGCTCTCTTT
cdr3_aa: CIVLYPENTEALF

v_call: TRBV6-5
cdr3_length: 17
clone_size: -
j_call: TRBJ1-6
d_call: TRBD1
cdr3_nt: TGTGCCAGCACTTCTGGACAGGGGGCAACTAGGAATTCCCCCCTCCACTTT
cdr3_aa: CASTSGQGATRNSPLHF

v_call: TRBV24-1
cdr3_length: 14
clone_size: -
j_call: TRBJ1-1
d_call: -
cdr3_nt: TGTGCCACCAGTGACACCCAGAGGGGAACTGAAGGTTTCTTT
cdr3_aa: CATSDTQRGTEGFF

v_call: TRBV5-4
cdr3_length: 17
clone_size: many
j_call: TRBJ1-2
d_call: TRBD1
cdr3_nt: TGTGCCAGCAGCTTGCCCCCGGGACAGGGGCATGACTATGGCTACACCTTC
cdr3_aa: CASSLPPGQGHDYGYTF

v_call: TRBV11-3
cdr3_length: 14
clone_size: -
j_call: TRBJ1-1
d_call: -
cdr3_nt: TGTGCTAACAGCTTACAGAACTCGAACACTGAAGCTTTCTTT
cdr3_aa: CANSLQNSNTEAFF

v_call: TRBV11-3
cdr3_length: 16
clone_size: -
j_call: TRBJ2-1
d_call: -
cdr3_nt: TGTGCCAGCAACTTAGATCGACCGGGAGTAGGTAATGAGCAGTTCTTC
cdr3_aa: CASNLDRPGVGNEQFF

v_call: TRBV29-1
cdr3_length: 16
clone_size: -
j_call: TRBJ2-1
d_call: -
cdr3_nt: TGCAGCGGGGAGTCAGGAAGCGCTACGAACTACAATGAGCAGTTCTTC
cdr3_aa: CSGESGSATNYNEQFF

v_call: TRBV7-9
cdr3_length: 16
clone_size: -
j_call: TRBJ1-1
d_call: -
cdr3_nt: TGTGCCAGCAGCCAAGAGGCGGAGGTGCCGAACACTGAAGCTTTCTTT
cdr3_aa: CASSQEAEVPNTEAFF

v_call: TRBV12-3/TRBV12-4
cdr3_length: 14
clone_size: -
j_call: TRBJ1-1
d_call: -
cdr3_nt: TGTGCCAGCAGTCTAGTCCCCCGAGGCGCTAAAGCTTTGTTT
cdr3_aa: CASSLVPRGAKALF

v_call: TRBV6-5
cdr3_length: 15
clone_size: -
j_call: TRBJ2-7
d_call: -
cdr3_nt: TGTGTCAGCGGCAATGGGGGAGACACTCACTACGAGCAGTACTTC
cdr3_aa: CVSGNGGDTHYEQYF

v_call: TRBV11-3
cdr3_length: 16
clone_size: -
j_call: TRBJ2-3
d_call: TRBD2
cdr3_nt: TGTGCCAGCAGCCTGTTAGCGGGGGGCAGAACAGATACGCATTATTTT
cdr3_aa: CASSLLAGGRTDTHYF

v_call: TRBV5-4
cdr3_length: 14
clone_size: -
j_call: TRBJ2-3
d_call: -
cdr3_nt: TGTGCCAGCGGAAGTGGTGGGTACAGAGATACGCAGTATTTT
cdr3_aa: CASGSGGYRDTQYF

v_call: TRBV5-4
cdr3_length: 15
clone_size: -
j_call: TRBJ2-2
d_call: TRBD2
cdr3_nt: TGTGCCAGCAGCTCCCGGGACTATGGTCTCGGGGAGCTGTTTTTT
cdr3_aa: CASSSRDYGLGELFF

v_call: TRBV11-3
cdr3_length: 16
clone_size: -
j_call: TRBJ1-1
d_call: -
cdr3_nt: TGTGCCAGCAGCCCTACCCCGGGGCAACTGAATACTGAAGCTATCTTT
cdr3_aa: CASSPTPGQLNTEAIF

v_call: TRBV7-9
cdr3_length: 17
clone_size: -
j_call: TRBJ2-4
d_call: -
cdr3_nt: TGTGCCAGCAGCTTCGGGATTGGCGGGGACCGGAAAAACATACAGTACTTC
cdr3_aa: CASSFGIGGDRKNIQYF

v_call: TRBV24-1
cdr3_length: 16
clone_size: -
j_call: TRBJ2-1
d_call: -
cdr3_nt: TGTGCCACCCGTGACCCTAAGGGACCGAGCCACAATGAGCAGTTCTTC
cdr3_aa: CATRDPKGPSHNEQFF

v_call: TRBV4-2
cdr3_length: 15
clone_size: -
j_call: TRBJ2-5
d_call: TRBD1
cdr3_nt: TGTGCCAGCGGCCAGGAGACAGGGGGTTTCGAGATCCAGTACTTC
cdr3_aa: CASGQETGGFEIQYF

v_call: TRBV7-8
cdr3_length: 14
clone_size: -
j_call: TRBJ2-1
d_call: TRBD2
cdr3_nt: TGTGCCAGCATATTAAGGACTAGCACCCATGAGCAGTTCTTC
cdr3_aa: CASILRTSTHEQFF

v_call: TRBV7-9
cdr3_length: 16
clone_size: -
j_call: TRBJ2-7
d_call: -
cdr3_nt: TGTGCCAGCAGTCGCAGTGGAAGGAGAAACTCCTACGAGCAGTATTTC
cdr3_aa: CASSRSGRRNSYEQYF

v_call: TRBV11-2
cdr3_length: 15
clone_size: -
j_call: TRBJ1-1
d_call: -
cdr3_nt: TGTGCCAGCAGCTTAGATCCAGGGGCTTACATTGAAGCCTTCTTT
cdr3_aa: CASSLDPGAYIEAFF

v_call: TRBV7-9
cdr3_length: 14
clone_size: -
j_call: TRBJ1-6
d_call: TRBD1
cdr3_nt: TGTGCCAGCAGGGGGACAGGGAAGGGTTCACCCCTCCATTTT
cdr3_aa: CASRGTGKGSPLHF

v_call: TRBV20-1
cdr3_length: 13
clone_size: -
j_call: TRBJ1-2
d_call: -
cdr3_nt: TGCAGTGCCCCCTTCTCGGGGGACTATGGCTACATCTTC
cdr3_aa: CSAPFSGDYGYIF

v_call: TRBV21-1
cdr3_length: 16
clone_size: -
j_call: TRBJ2-1
d_call: -
cdr3_nt: TGTGCCACTAGCAAAGTGGATTTCCTCTCCTACAATGAGCAGTTCTTC
cdr3_aa: CATSKVDFLSYNEQFF

v_call: TRBV7-9
cdr3_length: 19
clone_size: -
j_call: TRBJ1-6
d_call: TRBD1
cdr3_nt: TGTGCCAGTAGCTTAGCCCTTCGCCATGGACAGGGGGCGTATTTACCCCTCCGCTTT
cdr3_aa: CASSLALRHGQGAYLPLRF

v_call: TRBV6-2/TRBV6-3
cdr3_length: 15
clone_size: many
j_call: TRBJ2-5
d_call: -
cdr3_nt: TGTGCCAGCAAGGTGGACGGACTGGCCCAGGAGACCCAGTACTTC
cdr3_aa: CASKVDGLAQETQYF

v_call: TRBV6-1
cdr3_length: 13
clone_size: many
j_call: TRBJ1-1
d_call: -
cdr3_nt: TGTGCCAGCAGTGTGAGTGGGAACACTGAAGCTTTCTTT
cdr3_aa: CASSVSGNTEAFF

v_call: TRBV11-3
cdr3_length: 13
clone_size: -
j_call: TRBJ2-3
d_call: -
cdr3_nt: TGTACAAGCAGCTTTCAGGGGCCAGATACGCAGTATTTT
cdr3_aa: CTSSFQGPDTQYF

v_call: TRBV11-2
cdr3_length: 17
clone_size: -
j_call: TRBJ2-2
d_call: TRBD2
cdr3_nt: TGTGCCAGGAGCTTAGCTAGCGGGGGGACGAACACCCGGGAGCTGTTATTT
cdr3_aa: CARSLASGGTNTRELLF

v_call: TRBV2
cdr3_length: 13
clone_size: few
j_call: TRBJ2-5
d_call: TRBD2
cdr3_nt: TGTGCCAGCAAGAGCGGGGAAGGGGAGACCCAGTACTTC
cdr3_aa: CASKSGEGETQYF

v_call: TRBV6-2/TRBV6-3
cdr3_length: 12
clone_size: few
j_call: TRBJ1-2
d_call: -
cdr3_nt: TGTGCCAGCAGTGTGAGACTTCGGGGCTACACCTTC
cdr3_aa: CASSVRLRGYTF

v_call: TRBV20-1
cdr3_length: 13
clone_size: -
j_call: TRBJ2-1
d_call: TRBD2
cdr3_nt: TGCAGTGCCATTAGCGGGAGGGGACGTCAGCAGTTATTC
cdr3_aa: CSAISGRGRQQLF